The 12 T cell receptor beta chains reported below all come from one sample, sequenced in a study of human T cells and chemical hapten exposure. A single record per CDR3 protein comes from TCRdb applying MiXCR to the RACE reads. Among tens of thousands of distinct CDR3 sequences listed, 9.6% were seen once. Indicated time point: pre-sensitization, week 0. Treatment given: therapeutic diphenylcyclopropenone sensitization with weekly scalp DPC. The sequenced sample was whole blood, obtained in connection with sensitization to the hapten diphenylcyclopropenone (DPC). The receptors were gathered from a woman in her thirties or forties with alopecia areata. Some clones in this sample may be carry-over from other donors' samples.

This clonotype has a count of ten or more. At one end, the junction sequence differs from germline, possibly due to a read error. The chain carries TRBV7-8 and TRBJ1-6; D is uncertain. Looked up from germline, CDR1 is SGHVS and CDR2 is FQNEAQ. The CDR3 consists of 14 residues. As DNA, the CDR3 is TGTGCCAGCAGACGGGAGGTATCGGCTTCACCCCTCCATTTT. The encoded protein is CASRREVSASPLHF.

This clonotype was detected many times. The V and J genes are TRBV6-2 or TRBV6-3 and TRBJ2-7, with 8 bases matching TRBD1. V lost 4 bases, J lost 6 bases, and 17 bases stayed unmatched. The CDR3 spans 17 residues. Germline CDR1 MNHEY, CDR2 SVGEGT. As DNA, the CDR3 is TGTGCCAGCAGTTGGTTCACCAGGACAGGGTCCCAAGGCGAGCAGTACTTC. This encodes CASSWFTRTGSQGEQYF.

The rearrangement uses TRBV4-3 and TRBJ2-3; a weak D match, TRBD1 (5 bases). The germline CDR1 and CDR2 sequences are LGHNA and YSLEER. V lost 0 bases and J 6 bases, leaving 13 bases between the germline ends. There are 15 residues in the CDR3. The CDR3 bases are TGCGCCAGCAGCCAAGATCCCATTCCAGGGGATACGCAGTATTTT. Its protein product is CASSQDPIPGDTQYF.

The J gene is TRBJ2-6, the V gene TRBV3-1, with 8 bases aligning to TRBD1. Germline values: CDR1 LGHDT, CDR2 YNNKEL (reference sequence). With 4 bases clipped from V and 0 bases from J, the junction kept 5 bases outside the gene matches. The CDR3 spans 17 residues. The CDR3 loop is CASSPGGSSSGANVLTF. For the CDR3, the DNA is TGTGCCAGCAGCCCAGGGGGCTCTAGCTCTGGGGCCAACGTCCTGACTTTC. Full variable domain (rest looked up from reference TRBV3-1 and TRBJ2-6): DTAVSQTPKYLVTQMGNDKSIKCEQNLGHDTMYWYKQDSKKFLKIMFSYNNKELIINETVPNRFSPKSPDKAHLNLHINSLELGDSAVYFCASSPGGSSSGANVLTFGAGSRLTVL.

This clonotype was found a few times. A single base separates this from a much larger clone, so it may be a read error. V and J are TRBV15 and TRBJ2-7; TRBD1 is a possible D gene (6 bases). This CDR3 comprises 16 residues. The germline CDR1 and CDR2 sequences are LNHNV and YYDKDF (reference sequence). The V gene lost 8 bases and the J gene lost 2 bases, with 22 bases spanning the gap. The CDR3 DNA follows: TGTGCCACCGGCATCGATTCGACAGGAACAACCTACGAGCAGTACTTC. It encodes CATGIDSTGTTYEQYF.

This clonotype was recorded at least ten times. The V call is TRBV24-1, the J call TRBJ2-2; D is uncertain. This CDR3 comprises 13 residues. With 5 bases removed from V and 2 bases from J, the gap between germline ends came to 5 bases. Germline V gene data show CDR1 as KGHDR and CDR2 as SFDVKD. The CDR3 spells CATSAANTGELFF. The CDR3 nucleotides read TGTGCCACCAGTGCGGCTAACACCGGGGAGCTGTTTTTT.

The chain uses TRBV27 and TRBJ1-2; 7 bases line up with TRBD1. The CDR3 is 15 amino acids. Trimming removed 2 bases from V and 4 bases from J; junction bases left unmatched: 7. From germline, CDR1 is MNHEY and CDR2 SMNVEV (reference sequence). The CDR3 is CASSLRTGASYGYTF. CDR3 DNA sequence: TGTGCCAGCAGTTTAAGGACAGGCGCTTCCTATGGCTACACCTTC.

The chain is built from TRBV28 and TRBJ2-5; 14 bases line up with TRBD2. The CDR3 loop spans 16 amino acids. Germline V gene lookup returns CDR1 MDHEN and CDR2 SYDVKM. Germline trimming cut 6 bases from V and 3 bases from J; bases unmatched to any gene: 6. The DNA for the CDR3 is TGTGCCAGCAGGACTAGCGGGGGGGCCGCCGAAGAGACCCAGTACTTC. Protein product: CASRTSGGAAEETQYF.

This clonotype turned up a few times. J is TRBJ2-7 and V is TRBV20-1; 10 bases are a match to TRBD1. The CDR3 sequence is 13 residues long. V was clipped by 6 bases and J by 3 bases; unmatched bases: 5. From germline, CDR1 is DFQATT and CDR2 SNEGSKA (reference sequence). The CDR3 coding sequence is TGCAGTGCCGATCGGACAGGGGGCTACGAGCAGTACTTC. As protein: CSADRTGGYEQYF.

This clonotype was detected only a few times. The rearrangement links TRBV28 to TRBJ1-6; TRBD1 matches 9 bases. The V segment lost 6 bases and the J segment 7 bases; nucleotides outside the gene matches: 7. The CDR3 covers 15 residues. In germline, CDR1 is MDHEN, CDR2 SYDVKM. CDR3 protein: CASRIPTGGNSPLHF. The CDR3 region has the DNA TGTGCCAGCAGAATTCCCACAGGGGGCAATTCACCCCTCCACTTT.

Ten or more counts support this clonotype. The J gene is TRBJ1-1, the V gene TRBV7-2, with D possibly matching TRBD1 (6 bases). CDR3 length: 15 amino acids. Germline lookup yields CDR1 SGHTA and CDR2 FQGNSA. V dropped 4 bases and J dropped 0 bases, with 12 bases sitting between them. DNA of the CDR3: TGTGCCAGCAGCTCGTGGGACAAGATGAACACTGAAGCTTTCTTT. Amino acids: CASSSWDKMNTEAFF.

Written as DNA, the CDR3 is TGTGCCACCAGTGATAGCCTGGGCGAGGGGACCCAGTACTTC. It translates to CATSDSLGEGTQYF. This chain links TRBV24-1 with TRBJ2-5; a weak D match, TRBD2 (5 bases). V lost 3 bases and J lost 7, with 14 bases in between. Germline values: CDR1 KGHDR, CDR2 SFDVKD. CDR3 length equals 14 residues.